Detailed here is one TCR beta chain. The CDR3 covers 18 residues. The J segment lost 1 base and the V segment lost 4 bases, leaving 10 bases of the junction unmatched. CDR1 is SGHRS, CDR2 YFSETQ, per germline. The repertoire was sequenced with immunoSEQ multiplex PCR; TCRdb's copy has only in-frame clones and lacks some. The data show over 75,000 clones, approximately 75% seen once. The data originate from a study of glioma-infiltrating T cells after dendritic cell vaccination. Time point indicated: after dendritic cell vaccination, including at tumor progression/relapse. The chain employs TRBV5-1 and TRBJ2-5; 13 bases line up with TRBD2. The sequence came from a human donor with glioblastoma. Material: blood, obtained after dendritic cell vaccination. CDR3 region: CASSGGTSGKGSQETQYF. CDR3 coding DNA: TGCGCCAGCAGCGGCGGGACTAGCGGGAAAGGATCCCAAGAGACCCAGTACTTC.